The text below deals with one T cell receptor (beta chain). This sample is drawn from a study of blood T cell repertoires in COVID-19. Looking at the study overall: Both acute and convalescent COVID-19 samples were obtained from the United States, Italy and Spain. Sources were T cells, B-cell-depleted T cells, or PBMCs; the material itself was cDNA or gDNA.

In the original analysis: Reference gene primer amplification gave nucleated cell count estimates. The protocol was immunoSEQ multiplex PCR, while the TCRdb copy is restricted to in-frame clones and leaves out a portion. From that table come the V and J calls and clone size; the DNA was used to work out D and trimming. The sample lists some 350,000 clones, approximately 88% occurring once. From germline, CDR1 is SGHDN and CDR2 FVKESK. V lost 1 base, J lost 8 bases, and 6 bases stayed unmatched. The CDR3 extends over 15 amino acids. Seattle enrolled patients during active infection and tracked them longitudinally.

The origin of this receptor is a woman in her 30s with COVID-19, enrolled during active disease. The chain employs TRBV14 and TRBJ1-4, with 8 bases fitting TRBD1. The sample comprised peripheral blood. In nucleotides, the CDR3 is TGTGCCAGCAGCCAAGTAATACAGGGGGAGGAAAAACTGTTTTTT. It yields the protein CASSQVIQGEEKLFF.